These 22 T cell receptor beta chains were sequenced from one sample in a study of blood T cell repertoires in COVID-19. Clones were read by immunoSEQ multiplex PCR, and TCRdb kept only the in-frame ones, dropping some. The table includes some 250,000 clones, around 89% detected once. The sample comprised PBMCs or T cells enriched from blood (not recorded which). The source is a man aged 35-49 years who had recovered from COVID-19.

The chain carries TRBV5-6 and TRBJ2-6, with 7 bases that match TRBD1. Per germline, CDR1 SGHDT and CDR2 YYEEEE. There are 17 residues in the CDR3. V gave up 4 bases and J gave up 4 bases; unmatched junction bases: 11. The CDR3 bases are TGTGCCAGCAGCCGACAGGGTATGAGGTTGGGGGCCAACGTCCTGACTTTC. Its protein product is CASSRQGMRLGANVLTF.

This clone was counted only a few times. Germline is not matched at one junction end, which may reflect a read error. V gene TRBV7-2 combines with J gene TRBJ1-5; 9 positions agree with TRBD1. CDR1 is SGHTA and CDR2 is FQGNSA in the germline V gene. The CDR3 is 15 amino acids. The CDR3 DNA is TGTGCCAGCAGCTTAGCCACAGGGGGCAAGCAGCCCCAGCATTTT. Amino acid sequence: CASSLATGGKQPQHF.

The chain is built from TRBV29-1 and TRBJ2-3; D possibly corresponds to TRBD2 (5 bases). Germline V gene lookup returns CDR1 SQVTM and CDR2 ANQGSEA. This CDR3 comprises 15 residues. V was shortened by 6 bases and J by 3 bases, with 19 bases between the two germline ends. CDR3 DNA sequence: TGCAGCGTGCCCCCGGTCACTAGACAAACAGATACGCAGTATTTT. It translates to CSVPPVTRQTDTQYF.

The V and J genes are TRBV28 and TRBJ2-1; D possibly uses TRBD1 or TRBD2 (5 bases each). Germline CDR1 is MDHEN and CDR2 is SYDVKM. The CDR3 has 15 residues. Trimming left V 7 bases short and J 0 bases short, with 13 bases between. The CDR3 region has the DNA TGTGCCAGCACCTTATGGGGGAGCTCCTACAATGAGCAGTTCTTC. Residues: CASTLWGSSYNEQFF.

The chain uses TRBV4-2 and TRBJ1-2, with 8 bases lining up with TRBD1. V was clipped by 2 bases and J by 8 bases; unmatched bases: 10. The CDR3 runs to 15 residues. Germline V gene lookup returns CDR1 LGHNA and CDR2 YNFKEQ. CDR3: CASSQTDRDRGGYTF. The CDR3 nucleotides are TGTGCCAGCAGCCAAACGGACAGGGATCGAGGCGGCTACACCTTC.

CDR3 protein: CASSPVIQGAQAGNTIYF. The CDR3 region has the DNA TGTGCCAGCTCACCAGTGATACAGGGTGCACAGGCTGGAAACACCATATATTTT. The chain uses TRBV18 and TRBJ1-3; the D gene is possibly TRBD1 (6 bases). Between the trimmed V and J ends, which lost 2 bases and 2 bases, there was a span of 19 bases. Germline-derived CDR1 and CDR2 are KGHSH and LQKENI. This CDR3 contains 18 residues.

The rearrangement joins TRBV4-1 to TRBJ1-1; D perhaps matches TRBD1 (5 bases). There are 17 residues in the CDR3. Trimming removed 1 base at V and 2 bases at J, with 17 bases between. Per the germline V gene, CDR1 is MGHRA and CDR2 is YSYEKL. The CDR3 region has the DNA TGCGCCAGCAGCCAAGTGGGGGGGAATAGACTCAACACTGAAGCTTTCTTT. The encoded protein is CASSQVGGNRLNTEAFF.

The chain carries TRBV28 and TRBJ2-7, with D possibly TRBD2 on 5 matching bases. Germline CDR1 is MDHEN and CDR2 is SYDVKM. V lost 10 bases and J 1 base, leaving 17 bases between the germline ends. This CDR3 is built from 14 residues. The CDR3 sequence is CATSTARESYEQYF. The CDR3 DNA sequence: TGTGCCACCTCCACCGCCCGGGAATCCTACGAGCAGTACTTC. Full variable domain (missing parts from reference TRBV28 and TRBJ2-7): DVKVTQSSRYLVKRTGEKVFLECVQDMDHENMFWYRQDPGLGLRLIYFSYDVKMKEKGDIPEGYSVSREKKERFSLILESASTNQTSMYLCATSTARESYEQYFGPGTRLTVT.

CDR3 in DNA: TGTGCCAGCAGCCCAACATTAAAGAGCACAGATACGCAGTATTTT. Translating gives CASSPTLKSTDTQYF. The rearrangement joins TRBV6-2 or TRBV6-3 to TRBJ2-3; D gene unclear. Germline lookup yields CDR1 MNHEY and CDR2 SVGEGT. This CDR3 region has 15 residues. The V end lost 6 bases, the J end lost 0 bases, and 13 bases lay between the germline ends.

V usage is TRBV7-9 and J usage is TRBJ1-1; D is ambiguous. CDR1 and CDR2 (germline): SEHNR, FQNEAQ (reference sequence). CDR3 size: 14 residues. Trimming removed 1 base at V and 1 base at J, with 7 bases between. For the CDR3, the DNA is TGTGCCAGCAGCTTAGTTCCCGGGAACACTGAAGCTTTCTTT. Protein product: CASSLVPGNTEAFF.

The genes are TRBV3-1 (or the pseudogene TRBV3-2) and TRBJ2-7, with a weak D call TRBD1 (6 bases). V was pared by 2 bases and J by 4 bases, with 12 bases between. Germline assignment: CDR1 LGHDT and CDR2 YNNKEL (reference sequence). The CDR3 runs 14 residues. Written as DNA, the CDR3 is TGTGCCAGCAGCCAAAACGACAGGAGGTACGAGCAGTACTTC. Residues: CASSQNDRRYEQYF.

The chain carries TRBV18 and TRBJ1-6; TRBD1 matches 7 bases. The CDR3 loop spans 15 amino acids. Germline CDR1 and CDR2: KGHSH and LQKENI. V lost 4 bases to trimming and J lost 5 bases; unmatched junction nucleotides: 5. CDR3 nucleotides: TGTGCCAGCTCACTCCGGGACAGAGATAATTCACCCCTCCACTTT. Translated: CASSLRDRDNSPLHF.

This chain uses TRBV20-1 with TRBJ2-3; 7 bases fit TRBD2. CDR3 size: 11 residues. Germline V gives CDR1 DFQATT, CDR2 SNEGSKA (reference sequence). V lost 5 bases to trimming and J lost 8 bases; unmatched junction nucleotides: 4. The CDR3 region is CSAYGLGTQYF. CDR3 bases: TGCAGTGCTTACGGACTAGGTACGCAGTATTTT.

The genes are TRBV27 and TRBJ1-2, with 8 bases aligning to TRBD1. With 5 bases clipped from V and 8 bases from J, the junction kept 10 bases outside the gene matches. The CDR3 extends over 14 amino acids. Germline V gene lookup returns CDR1 MNHEY and CDR2 SMNVEV (reference sequence). In DNA, the CDR3 is TGTGCCAGCAGTGCCCTCAGGGGGCGGGGAGGCTACACCTTC. Residues: CASSALRGRGGYTF.

The rearrangement links TRBV14 to TRBJ2-2; 7 bases fit TRBD2. Losses at the gene ends were 3 bases for V and 4 bases for J; bases not matched to a gene: 8. CDR3 size: 16 residues. The germline V gene has CDR1 SGHDN and CDR2 FVKESK. CDR3 nucleotides: TGTGCCAGCAGCCAGCTGGGGAGGGCTGTCACCGGGGAGCTGTTTTTT. Its translation: CASSQLGRAVTGELFF.

The rearrangement links TRBV19 to TRBJ1-2, with D unclear. This CDR3 comprises 16 residues. Trimming pared 2 bases from V and 4 bases from J, leaving 17 bases between. Looked up from germline, CDR1 is LNHDA and CDR2 is SQIVND (reference sequence). In DNA, the CDR3 is TGTGCCAGTAGTATAACGGAGACGGTACTCGCCTATGGCTACACCTTC. This gives the protein CASSITETVLAYGYTF.

The J gene is TRBJ2-7, the V gene TRBV28; 10 nucleotides align to TRBD1. V lost 5 bases to trimming and J lost 3 bases; unmatched junction nucleotides: 7. Germline CDR1 MDHEN, CDR2 SYDVKM. There are 15 residues in the CDR3. The CDR3 DNA is TGTGCCAGCAGTGCGTTCGGGACAGGGGTCTACGAGCAGTACTTC. As protein: CASSAFGTGVYEQYF.

The gene calls are TRBV3-1 (or the pseudogene TRBV3-2) and TRBJ2-5, with 11 bases matching TRBD2. V was clipped by 6 bases and J by 5 bases; unmatched bases: 14. The CDR3 extends over 17 amino acids. Germline V gene lookup returns CDR1 LGHDT and CDR2 YNNKEL (reference sequence). In DNA, the CDR3 is TGTGCCAGCAGTCGACGAGAACTAGCGGGAGTTGATGAGACCCAGTACTTC. This codes for CASSRRELAGVDETQYF.

The V gene is TRBV5-5, the J gene TRBJ1-1; no firm D call. The length of the CDR3 is 15 residues. Germline values: CDR1 SGHKS, CDR2 YYEKEE (reference sequence). With 3 bases removed from V and 1 base from J, the gap between germline ends came to 13 bases. The DNA of the CDR3 is TGTGCCAGCAGCTCTATAGTAATCCAGAACACTGAAGCTTTCTTT. Its translation: CASSSIVIQNTEAFF.

This clone was seen only once. The chain carries TRBV15 and TRBJ1-5, with 7 bases aligning to TRBD1. Germline V gene sequence: CDR1 LNHNV, CDR2 YYDKDF (reference sequence). The CDR3 sequence is 17 residues long. The V segment lost 1 base and the J segment 2 bases; nucleotides outside the gene matches: 8. CDR3 nucleotide sequence: TGTGCCACCAGCAGAGTAGGAGGGGGCAAGGGCAATCAGCCCCAGCATTTT. Translation gives CATSRVGGGKGNQPQHF.

CDR3 bases: TGCGCCAGCACCAAGGACAGCTCTGGAAACACCATATATTTT. Its translation is CASTKDSSGNTIYF. V usage is TRBV5-1 and J usage is TRBJ1-3; D perhaps matches TRBD1 (6 bases). Trimming removed 6 bases from V and 0 bases from J, with 10 bases in between. The CDR3 is 14 amino acids. Germline V gene lookup returns CDR1 SGHRS and CDR2 YFSETQ.

The chain combines TRBV19 with TRBJ1-3, with 10 bases identical to TRBD1. CDR3 length equals 15 residues. Germline lookup yields CDR1 LNHDA and CDR2 SQIVND (reference sequence). The J segment lost 0 bases and the V segment lost 9 bases, leaving 5 bases of the junction unmatched. The CDR3, as DNA: TGTGCCAGCCGGGACAGGGGAAGCTCTGGAAACACCATATATTTT. The encoded protein is CASRDRGSSGNTIYF.